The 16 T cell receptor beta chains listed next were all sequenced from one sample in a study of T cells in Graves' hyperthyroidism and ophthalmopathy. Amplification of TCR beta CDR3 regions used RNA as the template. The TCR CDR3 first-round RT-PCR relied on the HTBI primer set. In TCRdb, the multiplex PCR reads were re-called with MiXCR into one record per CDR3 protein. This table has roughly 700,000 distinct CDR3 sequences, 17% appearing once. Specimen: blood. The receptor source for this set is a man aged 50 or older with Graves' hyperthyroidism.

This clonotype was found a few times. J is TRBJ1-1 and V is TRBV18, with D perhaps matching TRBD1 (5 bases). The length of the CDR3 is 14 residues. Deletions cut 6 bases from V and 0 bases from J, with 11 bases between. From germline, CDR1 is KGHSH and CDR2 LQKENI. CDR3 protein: CASSRQQMNTEAFF. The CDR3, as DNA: TGTGCCAGCTCTAGACAGCAAATGAACACTGAAGCTTTCTTT.

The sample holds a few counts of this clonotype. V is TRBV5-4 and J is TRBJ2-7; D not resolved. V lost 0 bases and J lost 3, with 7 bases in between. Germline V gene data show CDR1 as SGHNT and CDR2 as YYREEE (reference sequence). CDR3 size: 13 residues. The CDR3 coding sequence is TGTGCCAGCAGCTTGGCAGTCAACTACGAGCAGTACTTC. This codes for CASSLAVNYEQYF.

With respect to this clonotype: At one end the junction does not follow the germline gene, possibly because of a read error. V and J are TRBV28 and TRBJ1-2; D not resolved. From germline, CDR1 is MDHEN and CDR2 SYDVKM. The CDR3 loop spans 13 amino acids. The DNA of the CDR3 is TGTGCCAGCAGTTTAGACCAGAACTATGGCTACGCCTTC. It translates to CASSLDQNYGYAF.

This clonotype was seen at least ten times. CDR3 bases: TGTGCCAGCAGTTTATTTGCTCGTCTAGCGGGAGAATCAGAGACCCAGTACTTC. It translates to CASSLFARLAGESETQYF. The chain joins TRBV27 to TRBJ2-5, with 10 bases matching TRBD2. The CDR3 is made up of 18 amino acids. Per germline, CDR1 MNHEY and CDR2 SMNVEV (reference sequence). V gave up 1 base and J gave up 4 bases; unmatched junction bases: 12.

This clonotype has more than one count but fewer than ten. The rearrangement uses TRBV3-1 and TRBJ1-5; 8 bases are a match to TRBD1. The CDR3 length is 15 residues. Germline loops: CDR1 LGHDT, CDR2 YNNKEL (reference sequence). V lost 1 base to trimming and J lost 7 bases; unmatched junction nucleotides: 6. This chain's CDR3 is CASSQGAGGGQPQHF. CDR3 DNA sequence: TGTGCCAGCAGCCAAGGGGCAGGGGGCGGCCAGCCCCAGCATTTT.

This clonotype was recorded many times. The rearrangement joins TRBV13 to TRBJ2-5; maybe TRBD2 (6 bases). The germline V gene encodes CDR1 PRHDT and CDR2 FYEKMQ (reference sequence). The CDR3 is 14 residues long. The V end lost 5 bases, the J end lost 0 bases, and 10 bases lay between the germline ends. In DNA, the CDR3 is TGTGCCAGCAGCCGGAGGGGTAACCAAGAGACCCAGTACTTC. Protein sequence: CASSRRGNQETQYF.

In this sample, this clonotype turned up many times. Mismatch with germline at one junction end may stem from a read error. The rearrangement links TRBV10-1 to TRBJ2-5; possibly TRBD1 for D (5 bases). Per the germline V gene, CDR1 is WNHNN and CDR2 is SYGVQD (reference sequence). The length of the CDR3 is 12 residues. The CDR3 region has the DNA TGTGCCAGCAGTGACAGTCAAGAGACCCAGTACTTC. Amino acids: CASSDSQETQYF.

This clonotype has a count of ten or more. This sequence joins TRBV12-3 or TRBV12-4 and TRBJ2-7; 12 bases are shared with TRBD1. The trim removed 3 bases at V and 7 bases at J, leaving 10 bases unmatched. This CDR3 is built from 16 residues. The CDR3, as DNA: TGTGCCAGCAGTTTGGCCGGGACAGGGGGCGAGGAGGAGCAGTACTTC. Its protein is CASSLAGTGGEEEQYF.

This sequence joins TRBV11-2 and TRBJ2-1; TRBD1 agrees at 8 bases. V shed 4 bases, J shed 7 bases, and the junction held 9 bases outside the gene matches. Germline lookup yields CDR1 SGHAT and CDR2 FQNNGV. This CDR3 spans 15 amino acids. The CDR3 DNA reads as TGTGCCAGCAGCTCATGGGGCAGGGGGCGGAATGAGCAGTTCTTC. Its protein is CASSSWGRGRNEQFF.

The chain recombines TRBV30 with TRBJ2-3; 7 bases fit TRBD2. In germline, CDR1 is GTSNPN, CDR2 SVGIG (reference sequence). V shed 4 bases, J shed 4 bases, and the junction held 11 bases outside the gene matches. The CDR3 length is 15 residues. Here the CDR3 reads CAWTPGEGRADTQYF. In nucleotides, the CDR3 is TGTGCCTGGACCCCCGGGGAGGGTCGGGCAGATACGCAGTATTTT.

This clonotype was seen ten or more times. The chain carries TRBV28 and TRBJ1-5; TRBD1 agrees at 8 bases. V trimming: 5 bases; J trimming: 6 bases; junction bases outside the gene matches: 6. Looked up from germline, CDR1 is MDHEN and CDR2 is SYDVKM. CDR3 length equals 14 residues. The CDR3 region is CASSNTGGTQPQHF. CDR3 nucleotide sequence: TGTGCCAGCAGTAATACAGGGGGAACTCAGCCCCAGCATTTT.

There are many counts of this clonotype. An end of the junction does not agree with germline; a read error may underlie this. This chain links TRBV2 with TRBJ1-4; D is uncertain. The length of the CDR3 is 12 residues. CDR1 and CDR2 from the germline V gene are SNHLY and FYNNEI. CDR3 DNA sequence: TGTGCCAGCAGTGAAACTGATGAAAAACTGTTTTTT. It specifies CASSETDEKLFF.

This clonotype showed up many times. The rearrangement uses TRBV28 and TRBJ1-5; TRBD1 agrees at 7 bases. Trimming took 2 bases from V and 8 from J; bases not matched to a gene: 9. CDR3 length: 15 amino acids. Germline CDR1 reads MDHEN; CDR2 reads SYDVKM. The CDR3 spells CASSLGRGGVKPQHF. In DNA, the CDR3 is TGTGCCAGCAGTTTAGGCAGGGGGGGTGTGAAGCCCCAGCATTTT. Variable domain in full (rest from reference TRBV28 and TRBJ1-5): DVKVTQSSRYLVKRTGEKVFLECVQDMDHENMFWYRQDPGLGLRLIYFSYDVKMKEKGDIPEGYSVSREKKERFSLILESASTNQTSMYLCASSLGRGGVKPQHFGDGTRLSIL.

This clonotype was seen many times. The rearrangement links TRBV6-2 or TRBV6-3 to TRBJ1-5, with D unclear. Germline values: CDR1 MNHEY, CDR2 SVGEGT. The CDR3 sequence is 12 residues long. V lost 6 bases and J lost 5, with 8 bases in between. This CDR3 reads CASSNGYQPQHF. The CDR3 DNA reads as TGTGCCAGCAGCAACGGGTATCAGCCCCAGCATTTT.

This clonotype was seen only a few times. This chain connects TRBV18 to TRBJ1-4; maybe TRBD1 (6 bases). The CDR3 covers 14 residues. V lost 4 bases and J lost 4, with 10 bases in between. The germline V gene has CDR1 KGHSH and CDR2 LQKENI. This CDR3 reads CASSQDRNNEKLFF. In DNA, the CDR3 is TGTGCCAGCTCACAGGACAGAAATAATGAAAAACTGTTTTTT.

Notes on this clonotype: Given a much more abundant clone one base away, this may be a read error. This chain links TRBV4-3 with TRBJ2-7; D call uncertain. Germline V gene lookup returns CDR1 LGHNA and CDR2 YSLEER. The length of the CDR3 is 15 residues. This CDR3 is CASRQDSYGPYEQYF. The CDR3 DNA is TGCGCCAGCAGACAAGATTCATACGGTCCGTACGAGCAGTACTTC.